This note documents a single T cell receptor beta chain sequence. Its cognate antigen is unknown. The data stem from a study of Tregs in tolerant kidney transplant recipients. Measured with immunoSEQ multiplex PCR; TCRdb has only the in-frame clones, and not every one. The top ten clones hold approximately 0.56% of a sample with 60,000 to 95,000 clones, around 98% of them seen once. Regarding the study as a whole: Validation in larger populations is needed because few patients were studied. For some patients, primers changed over time, blocking nucleotide-level comparison.

Unstimulated Tregs (CD4+CD25+CD127-) and CD4+CD25- non-Tregs were sorted from PBMCs. This clonotype was obtained from a human donor who received a combined kidney and bone marrow transplant. The sequenced sample was CD4+ T cells from blood, obtained before the transplant.

CDR3 in DNA: TGCGCCAGCAGCTTTGCTCAGGGACAGAACACTGAAGCTTTCTTT. It encodes CASSFAQGQNTEAFF. The V and J genes are TRBV5-1 and TRBJ1-1; D is possibly TRBD1 (6 bases). Trimming removed 2 bases from V and 1 base from J, with 12 bases in between. CDR1 is SGHRS, CDR2 YFSETQ, per germline. The CDR3 covers 15 residues.